This T cell receptor beta chain stems from a study of shared clonotypes between healthy human individuals. Germline CDR1 is SEHNR and CDR2 is FQNEAQ (reference sequence). CDR3 length equals 16 residues. The V and J ends lost 11 bases and 1 base respectively, with 23 bases between them. TCRdb keeps only in-frame clones here, not all; method: immunoSEQ multiplex PCR. The data show hundreds of thousands of clones, with about 90% seen just once and more than 20% held by the top ten. Cells designated naive CD8 were CD45RO-negative and were positively selected for CCR7, with terminally differentiated effector memory CD45RA+ cells excluded.

Sequencing input: naive CD8+ T cells sorted from blood. The receptor's source is a man in his thirties or forties in good health. The chain couples TRBV7-9 to TRBJ1-1; tentative D call: TRBD1 (6 bases). This chain's CDR3 is CALSGGRRSPNTEAFF. The CDR3 DNA sequence: TGTGCCCTATCCGGGGGGCGTCGGAGCCCGAACACTGAAGCTTTCTTT.